This T cell receptor beta chain comes out of a study of neurological immune-mediated disorders. Unsorted libraries were derived from 2 million PBMCs stored at -80 C. This clonotype was observed at least ten times. The cDNA came from 5'RACE with 10-nucleotide random UMIs. TCRdb passed the 5' RACE reads through MiXCR, listing each CDR3 protein once. The repertoire includes about 95,000 distinct CDR3 sequences, roughly 4% of them detected once, and 5% to 7.5% sits in the top ten. With 3 bases removed from V and 1 base from J, the gap between germline ends came to 16 bases. The CDR3 consists of 16 residues. Germline V CDR1 and CDR2: SGHRS, YFSETQ.

The sequence came from a woman aged 18-29 years with multiple sclerosis. Sequenced: PBMCs. The chain joins TRBV5-1 to TRBJ1-1; D is unclear. The CDR3 DNA reads as TGCGCCAGCAGCTCTATCCCGGGGTCGGGGAACACTGAAGCTTTCTTT. This encodes CASSSIPGSGNTEAFF.